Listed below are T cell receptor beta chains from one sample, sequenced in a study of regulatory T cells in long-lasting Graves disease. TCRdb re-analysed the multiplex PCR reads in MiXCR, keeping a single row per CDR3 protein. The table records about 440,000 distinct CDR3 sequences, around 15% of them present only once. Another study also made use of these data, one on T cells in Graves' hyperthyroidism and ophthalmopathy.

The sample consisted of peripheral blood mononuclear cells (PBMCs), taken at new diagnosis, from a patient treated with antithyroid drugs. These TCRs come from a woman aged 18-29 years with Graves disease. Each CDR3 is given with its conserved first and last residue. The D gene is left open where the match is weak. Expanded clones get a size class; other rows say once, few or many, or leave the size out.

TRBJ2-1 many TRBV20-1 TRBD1 TGCAGTGCCTCCCACAGGGGGAATGAGCAGTTCTTC CSASHRGNEQFF
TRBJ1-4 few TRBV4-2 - TGTGCCAGCAGCCAATCCCCCGGGACCAGTGAAAAACTGTTTTTT CASSQSPGTSEKLFF
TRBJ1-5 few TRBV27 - TGTGCCAGCCGTCTCACAGAGCCGTATAGCAATCAGCCCCAGCATTTT CASRLTEPYSNQPQHF
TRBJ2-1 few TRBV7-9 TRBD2 TGTGCCAGCAGCTTAGAGTTAGCTAGCGGGAGATCGCGCTTGTACAATGAGCAGTTCTTC CASSLELASGRSRLYNEQFF
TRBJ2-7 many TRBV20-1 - TGCAGTGCTAGCAGGGCCGTGGGGTACGAGCAGTACTTC CSASRAVGYEQYF
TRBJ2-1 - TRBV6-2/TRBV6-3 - TGTGCCAGCAGTTTCAACAGGGTGTATGAGCAGTTCTTC CASSFNRVYEQFF
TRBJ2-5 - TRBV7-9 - TGTGCCAGCAGCTTCCGGGAGACGGTAGAGACCCAGTACTTC CASSFRETVETQYF
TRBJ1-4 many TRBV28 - TGTGCCAGCAGTACGGGACCGCGGAATGAAAAACTGTTTTTT CASSTGPRNEKLFF
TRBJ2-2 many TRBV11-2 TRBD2 TGTGCCAGCAGCACCTATCGGGAGGTCCTTACCGGGGAGCTGTTTTTT CASSTYREVLTGELFF
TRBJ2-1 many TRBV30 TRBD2 TGTGCCTGGATCTTAAGCGGGAGGTCTTACAATGAGCAGTTCTTC CAWILSGRSYNEQFF
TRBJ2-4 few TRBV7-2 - TGTGCCAGCAGCTCCTGGGGAATAGCCAAAAACATTCAGTACTTC CASSSWGIAKNIQYF
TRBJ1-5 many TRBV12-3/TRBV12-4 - TGTGCCAGCCATGAGGGGAGCAATCAGCCCCAGCATTTT CASHEGSNQPQHF
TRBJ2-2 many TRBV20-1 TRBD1 TGCAGTGCTAGAGGCCCGCACAGGGGAAGGACCGGGGAGCTGTTTTTT CSARGPHRGRTGELFF